Presented here are 11 T cell receptor beta chains from one specimen sequenced in a study of T cells after posttransplantation cyclophosphamide. Treatment was busulfan-fludarabine conditioning, a marrow graft, and cyclophosphamide on days +3 and +4. Some clones are missing from TCRdb's copy, which holds only in-frame ones; the method was immunoSEQ multiplex PCR. The sample consists of roughly 3,800 clones, approximately 69% of them appearing once. Specimen: CD8+ T cells sorted from PBMCs, collected around 1,200 days after allogeneic stem cell transplant with posttransplant cyclophosphamide. Source of these receptors: a female patient aged 35-55 years who received an allogeneic stem cell transplant from a related donor, was CMV-positive, and had no GVHD. A subset of T cells may come from the graft donor.

The gene calls are TRBV6-5 and TRBJ1-1; TRBD1 aligns across 8 bases. Germline lookup yields CDR1 MNHEY and CDR2 SVGAGI. V was clipped by 7 bases and J by 5 bases; unmatched bases: 6. The length of the CDR3 is 13 residues. CDR3: CASKQGAGTEAFF. The CDR3 bases are TGTGCCAGCAAGCAGGGGGCAGGAACTGAAGCTTTCTTT.

With respect to this clone: One end of the junction does not line up with germline, which may come from a read error. The rearrangement uses TRBV6-1 and TRBJ1-6, with D perhaps matching TRBD1 (6 bases). The CDR3 runs to 14 residues. Germline V gives CDR1 MNHNS, CDR2 SASEGT. CDR3 nucleotides: TGTGCCAGTCCAACAGGGCCCTATAATTCACTCCTCCACTTT. This codes for CASPTGPYNSLLHF.

The chain couples TRBV9 to TRBJ2-1; D is uncertain. There are 14 residues in the CDR3. CDR1 and CDR2 from the germline V gene are SGDLS and YYNGEE. With 0 bases removed from V and 7 bases from J, the gap between germline ends came to 11 bases. CDR3 in DNA: TGTGCCAGCAGCGTAGAGACCGACTCGAATGAGCAGTTCTTC. The encoded protein is CASSVETDSNEQFF.

The chain has TRBV6-1 and TRBJ1-1, with 8 bases lining up with TRBD1. CDR3 size: 15 residues. Trimming at V came to 6 bases and at J to 1 base, leaving 7 bases not matched to a gene. The germline gives CDR1 MNHNS, CDR2 SASEGT. Here the CDR3 DNA reads TGTGCCAGCAGACCATCCGGGACAGGGAACACTGAAGCTTTCTTT. Amino acids: CASRPSGTGNTEAFF.

The chain links TRBV5-4 to TRBJ2-5; 12 bases match TRBD2. The CDR3 runs 16 residues. The J segment lost 2 bases and the V segment lost 0 bases, leaving 2 bases of the junction unmatched. CDR1 and CDR2 from the germline V gene are SGHNT and YYREEE (reference sequence). The CDR3 region is CASSLGLAGAQETQYF. In DNA, the CDR3 is TGTGCCAGCAGCTTGGGACTAGCGGGGGCGCAAGAGACCCAGTACTTC.

Only a few counts were recorded for this clone. The chain links TRBV7-9 to TRBJ1-3; tentative D call: TRBD1 (5 bases). The V end lost 5 bases, the J end lost 0 bases, and 14 bases lay between the germline ends. CDR1 and CDR2 from the germline V gene are SEHNR and FQNEAQ (reference sequence). This CDR3 spans 16 amino acids. In DNA, the CDR3 is TGTGCCAGCAGCACCGGACACCTGAGCTCTGGAAACACCATATATTTT. Residues: CASSTGHLSSGNTIYF. Variable domain in full (rest from reference TRBV7-9 and TRBJ1-3): DTGVSQNPRHKITKRGQNVTFRCDPISEHNRLYWYRQTLGQGPEFLTYFQNEAQLEKSRLLSDRFSAERPKGSFSTLEIQRTEQGDSAMYLCASSTGHLSSGNTIYFGEGSWLTVV.

The chain couples TRBV6-6 to TRBJ1-3; D unresolved. The germline gives CDR1 MNHNY, CDR2 SVGAGI (reference sequence). V dropped 5 bases and J dropped 0 bases, with 8 bases sitting between them. There are 14 residues in the CDR3. The CDR3 sequence: CASSDRSSGNTIYF. The CDR3 nucleotides read TGTGCCAGCAGTGACCGGAGCTCTGGAAACACCATATATTTT.

This clone was picked up a small number of times. Other nucleotide sequences from this sample produce the same CDR3. J is TRBJ2-7 and V is TRBV9; a possible D gene is TRBD1 (6 bases). Looked up from germline, CDR1 is SGDLS and CDR2 is YYNGEE. The length of the CDR3 is 15 residues. Trimming shortened V by 6 bases and J by 2 bases, and 18 bases separated the two germline ends. The CDR3 spells CASIIGQGTAYEQYF. The CDR3 region has the DNA TGTGCCAGCATTATCGGGCAGGGGACGGCCTACGAGCAGTACTTC.

The rearrangement uses TRBV7-8 and TRBJ2-3; 10 bases agree with TRBD1. The CDR3 has 14 residues. Trimming removed 3 bases from V and 4 bases from J; junction bases left unmatched: 1. CDR1 and CDR2 from the germline V gene are SGHVS and FQNEAQ. CDR3 coding DNA: TGTGCCAGCAGCTTGGGGACAGGGGCAGATACGCAGTATTTT. This gives the protein CASSLGTGADTQYF.

J is TRBJ2-5 and V is TRBV5-6, with TRBD2 matching 10 bases. J gave up 4 bases and V 3 bases, and 12 bases lay outside the gene matches. The CDR3 consists of 17 residues. Per the germline V gene, CDR1 is SGHDT and CDR2 is YYEEEE. The CDR3 region is CASSSRGSGGPGETQYF. In DNA, the CDR3 is TGTGCCAGCAGCTCCCGGGGTAGCGGGGGGCCAGGAGAGACCCAGTACTTC.

The chain links TRBV5-4 to TRBJ2-2; the match to TRBD2 covers 8 bases. The CDR3 length is 17 residues. V lost 6 bases, J lost 0 bases, and 10 bases stayed unmatched. From germline, CDR1 is SGHNT and CDR2 YYREEE (reference sequence). The CDR3 loop reads CASMPGAGGSNTGELFF. The CDR3 DNA reads as TGTGCCAGCATGCCCGGGGCGGGGGGCTCGAACACCGGGGAGCTGTTTTTT.